These 19 T cell receptor beta chains came from one sample sequenced in a study of beta chain features in type 1 diabetes. The sequenced template was cDNA made from the entire isolated RNA. Sequencing used immunoSEQ multiplex PCR; TCRdb keeps in-frame clones, though not all of them. The sample comprises 630,000 or so clones, 11% to 15% of which are singletons, and 0.04% rests with the top ten. These receptors' antigens are unknown. Study observations and caveats: In every one of the four CD4+ subsets, TCRB CDR3s were moderately but significantly shorter in Type 1 diabetes patients.

Material: naive CD4+ T cells from blood. These receptors came from a young man with type 1 diabetes.

Of note for this clone: This specimen includes other DNA sequences encoding the same CDR3. This chain connects TRBV9 to TRBJ1-5; no reliable D call. Germline V CDR1 and CDR2: SGDLS, YYNGEE. The V gene lost 0 bases and the J gene lost 5 bases, with 6 bases spanning the gap. The CDR3 is 13 amino acids. The CDR3 DNA reads as TGTGCCAGCAGCGTAGATGGGGATCAGCCCCAGCATTTT. It codes for CASSVDGDQPQHF.

There are a few counts of this clone. The chain recombines TRBV5-1 with TRBJ1-3; tentatively, D is TRBD1 (5 bases). The CDR3 runs to 17 residues. Germline V gene lookup returns CDR1 SGHRS and CDR2 YFSETQ. The V and J ends lost 4 bases and 4 bases respectively, with 21 bases between them. In nucleotides, the CDR3 is TGCGCCAGCAGCCCCACGATCCCCAGGGAGAGCGGAAACACCATATATTTT. Protein: CASSPTIPRESGNTIYF.

This rearrangement joins TRBV14 to TRBJ1-1, with a possible D match to TRBD1 (5 bases). The CDR3 runs to 14 residues. The ends were cut back, 3 bases at V and 3 bases at J, with 11 bases in the middle. Germline CDR1 and CDR2: SGHDN and FVKESK. DNA for the CDR3: TGTGCCAGCAGCCAGCAGACAGCCTACACTGAAGCTTTCTTT. This encodes CASSQQTAYTEAFF.

In this sample, this clone turned up a few times. Other DNA sequences in this sample translate to the same CDR3. The J gene is TRBJ2-7, the V gene TRBV29-1, with no clear D. CDR1 is SQVTM, CDR2 ANQGSEA, per germline. This CDR3 spans 13 amino acids. Trimming removed 4 bases from V and 9 bases from J, with 19 bases in between. CDR3 sequence reads: CSVGGSPGWGQYF. CDR3 nucleotides: TGCAGCGTTGGAGGCAGTCCGGGTTGGGGGCAGTACTTC.

This clone was observed a handful of times. Other DNA sequences within the sample encode an identical CDR3. The chain joins TRBV18 to TRBJ2-7, with 8 nucleotides matching TRBD1. The CDR3 runs 14 residues. The trim removed 3 bases at V and 2 bases at J, leaving 3 bases unmatched. The germline V gene has CDR1 KGHSH and CDR2 LQKENI. This CDR3 reads CASSPGQGPYEQYF. CDR3 DNA sequence: TGTGCCAGCTCACCCGGACAGGGACCCTACGAGCAGTACTTC.

This chain joins TRBV5-1 and TRBJ2-5; no reliable D call. Germline lookup yields CDR1 SGHRS and CDR2 YFSETQ. The V and J ends lost 7 bases and 5 bases respectively, with 12 bases between them. The CDR3 consists of 12 residues. The CDR3 DNA reads as TGCGCCAGCTGCCCCGATTGGGAGACCCAGTACTTC. Translated, it gives CASCPDWETQYF. The variable domain in full, with the rest retrieved from reference TRBV5-1 and TRBJ2-5, is KAGVTQTPRYLIKTRGQQVTLSCSPISGHRSVSWYQQTPGQGLQFLFEYFSETQRNKGNFPGRFSGRQFSNSRSEMNVSTLELGDSALYLCASCPDWETQYFGPGTRLLVL.

The V gene is TRBV2, the J gene TRBJ2-1, with TRBD2 matching over 13 bases. CDR3 length equals 15 residues. CDR1 and CDR2 (germline): SNHLY, FYNNEI. V was pared by 6 bases and J by 7 bases, with 6 bases of the junction left unmatched. The CDR3 here is CASRRLAGGRNEQFF. DNA of the CDR3: TGTGCCAGCAGAAGACTAGCGGGAGGTAGGAATGAGCAGTTCTTC.

The chain combines TRBV25-1 with TRBJ2-1, with 7 bases identical to TRBD2. Unmatched junction bases numbered 8, after V lost 1 base and J lost 8 bases. This CDR3 spans 15 amino acids. Germline assignment: CDR1 MGHDK and CDR2 SYGVNS. In nucleotides, the CDR3 is TGTGCCAGCAGTGAATCTGGACTAGGGGTGGATGAGCAGTTCTTC. Residues: CASSESGLGVDEQFF.

This clone occurred many times. The chain carries TRBV15 and TRBJ2-4, with D hard to call. Per germline, CDR1 LNHNV and CDR2 YYDKDF (reference sequence). The V end was cut by 0 bases, the J end by 8 bases, with 17 bases between. The CDR3 sequence is 16 residues long. The DNA for the CDR3 is TGTGCCACCAGCAGAGATACGGAACCGGGCTCGGACATTCAGTACTTC. It encodes CATSRDTEPGSDIQYF.

This clone was recorded a few times. V usage is TRBV9 and J usage is TRBJ2-7; D ambiguous. Germline-derived CDR1 and CDR2 are SGDLS and YYNGEE. Trimming took off 4 bases at V and 2 bases at J, with 16 bases between the two ends. There are 15 residues in the CDR3. The CDR3 region is CASSPQGAVAYEQYF. The CDR3 region has the DNA TGTGCCAGCAGCCCCCAAGGTGCGGTTGCCTACGAGCAGTACTTC.

The chain links TRBV1 to TRBJ2-7; the table gives TRBD1 as D, unverified against the DNA. TRBV1 is given as a pseudogene. This CDR3 region has 16 residues. The CDR3 is CTSSHPTGTPSYEQYF. In DNA, the CDR3 is TGCACCAGCAGTCACCCCACCGGGACACCGAGCTACGAGCAGTACTTC.

This chain links TRBV7-9 with TRBJ1-6; TRBD1 is a possible D gene (5 bases). This CDR3 is 15 amino acids long. Germline-derived CDR1 and CDR2 are SEHNR and FQNEAQ (reference sequence). Trimming removed 5 bases from V and 6 bases from J, with 14 bases in between. The CDR3 loop is CASSPGHGGNSPLHF. The DNA of the CDR3 is TGTGCCAGCAGCCCAGGGCACGGGGGTAATTCACCCCTCCACTTT.

The chain joins TRBV2 to TRBJ1-2, with TRBD1 matching 8 bases. The germline V gene encodes CDR1 SNHLY and CDR2 FYNNEI. The CDR3 has 15 residues. V shed 6 bases, J shed 1 base, and the junction held 7 bases outside the gene matches. The CDR3 nucleotides are TGTGCCAGCAGGAGAGGGACAGGCCTTAACTATGGCTACACCTTC. Its translation: CASRRGTGLNYGYTF.

The chain couples TRBV27 to TRBJ1-1, with 7 bases aligning to TRBD1. The CDR3 consists of 15 residues. Germline CDR1 is MNHEY and CDR2 is SMNVEV (reference sequence). V was clipped by 1 base and J by 5 bases; unmatched bases: 7. In DNA form, the CDR3 reads TGTGCCAGCAGTTTATTACAACAGGGGAGGACTGAAGCTTTCTTT. Its translation: CASSLLQQGRTEAFF.

V and J are TRBV6-1 and TRBJ2-1; D ambiguous. The ends were cut back, 3 bases at V and 9 bases at J, with 18 bases in the middle. The CDR3 contains 15 residues. Germline V lookup: CDR1 MNHNS, CDR2 SASEGT. The CDR3: CASSDPNYRGGEQFF. Written as DNA, the CDR3 is TGTGCCAGCAGTGACCCTAATTACCGAGGTGGTGAGCAGTTCTTC.

This clone was found a few times. This chain uses TRBV10-3 with TRBJ2-3; TRBD1 is a possible D gene (6 bases). Trimming left V 6 bases short and J 2 bases short, with 15 bases between. The V gene's germline CDR1 is ENHRY and CDR2 SYGVKD. There are 15 residues in the CDR3. The CDR3 DNA reads TGTGCCATCAGGGACCCAGGGGACCCCACAGATACGCAGTATTTT. Its protein product is CAIRDPGDPTDTQYF.

This chain joins TRBV5-6 and TRBJ1-5; 8 bases map to TRBD1. The CDR3 sequence is 16 residues long. CDR1 SGHDT and CDR2 YYEEEE come from the germline V gene. Germline trimming cut 0 bases from V and 5 bases from J; bases unmatched to any gene: 7. Written as DNA, the CDR3 is TGTGCCAGCAGCTTGGGACAGGGGAATGCGGATCAGCCCCAGCATTTT. Its protein is CASSLGQGNADQPQHF.

This clone was counted a few times. V gene TRBV10-1 combines with J gene TRBJ2-2, with 7 bases fitting TRBD2. Germline V gene sequence: CDR1 WNHNN, CDR2 SYGVQD (reference sequence). J gave up 6 bases and V 6 bases, and 7 bases lay outside the gene matches. The CDR3 runs 14 residues. The CDR3 bases are TGCGCCAGCAGCCGCGGGAGAGTCTCCGGGGAGCTGTTTTTT. It specifies CASSRGRVSGELFF.

In this sample, this clone turned up a few times. CDR3 sequence (DNA): TGTGCCAGCAGCTGGGGACAGGGTATTTATGGCTACACCTTC. Its protein is CASSWGQGIYGYTF. This chain links TRBV5-6 with TRBJ1-2; 9 bases fit TRBD1. CDR1 is SGHDT and CDR2 is YYEEEE in the germline V gene. V dropped 3 bases and J dropped 5; count of bases not matched to a gene: 5. CDR3 length equals 14 residues. The full variable domain, rest sourced from reference TRBV5-6 and TRBJ1-2, is DAGVTQSPTHLIKTRGQQVTLRCSPKSGHDTVSWYQQALGQGPQFIFQYYEEEERQRGNFPDRFSGHQFPNYSSELNVNALLLGDSALYLCASSWGQGIYGYTFGSGTRLTVV.